The sequence of this T cell receptor beta chain was determined in a study of cytomegalovirus exposure and HLA in healthy donors. Profiled with immunoSEQ multiplex PCR; TCRdb holds only in-frame clones, not every one. Among 80,000 or so clones, approximately 95% were seen once, and the ten largest hold 0.69%. Germline-derived CDR1 and CDR2 are MNHEY and SMNVEV (reference sequence). This CDR3 has 15 residues. J was trimmed by 5 bases and V by 6 bases; bases with no gene match: 11. V is TRBV27 and J is TRBJ2-5, with 8 bases fitting TRBD2. Sample: PBMCs. This sequence originates from a woman aged 18-35 years in good health and CMV-seronegative. CDR3 residues: CASRLSAGAGETQYF. As DNA, the CDR3 is TGTGCCAGCAGGCTCTCAGCGGGGGCGGGGGAGACCCAGTACTTC.